Each of the 27 T cell receptor beta chains below was sequenced from the same sample in a study of CD8 T cells in ankylosing spondylitis. MiXCR, applied by TCRdb to the 5' RACE reads, yields one record per CDR3 protein. Among over 100,000 distinct CDR3 sequences, 6.5% to 9% were seen once, and the ten largest hold 9% to 15%. The sequenced material came from blood, either unsorted or a sorted T cell fraction (not recorded which). These receptor sequences come from a male donor with ankylosing spondylitis or in good health (not recorded which).

This clonotype was seen repeatedly, ten times or more. V usage is TRBV29-1 and J usage is TRBJ2-5; TRBD1 agrees at 11 bases. Germline V lookup: CDR1 SQVTM, CDR2 ANQGSEA. The V and J ends lost 7 bases and 4 bases, in that order; junction bases with no gene match: 5. The CDR3 sequence is 13 residues long. The chain's CDR3 is CSDRTGGGETQYF. In nucleotides, the CDR3 is TGCAGCGACCGGACAGGGGGCGGAGAGACCCAGTACTTC.

The chain recombines TRBV30 with TRBJ2-1; 13 bases fit TRBD2. Germline trimming cut 6 bases from V and 8 bases from J; bases unmatched to any gene: 10. Germline V CDR1 and CDR2: GTSNPN, SVGIG (reference sequence). The CDR3 covers 15 residues. The CDR3 loop reads CACHRGLAGFDEQFF. The DNA of the CDR3 is TGTGCCTGCCACCGGGGACTAGCGGGATTCGATGAGCAGTTCTTC.

This clonotype occurred many times. The CDR3 DNA is TGCGCCAGCAGAATGGCGTTGGGGACAGATACGCAGTATTTT. Translating it yields CASRMALGTDTQYF. V usage is TRBV5-1 and J usage is TRBJ2-3; the D is unclear. Germline assignment: CDR1 SGHRS and CDR2 YFSETQ. Trimming took off 5 bases at V and 3 bases at J, with 13 bases between the two ends. The CDR3 extends over 14 amino acids.

This clonotype was found many times. The chain links TRBV20-1 to TRBJ2-6; 7 nucleotides align to TRBD2. The CDR3 extends over 15 amino acids. The germline CDR1 and CDR2 sequences are DFQATT and SNEGSKA (reference sequence). Trimming took 6 bases from V and 2 from J; bases not matched to a gene: 7. The CDR3 DNA sequence: TGCAGTGCGCCCTTGGGAGGGACTGGGGCCAACGTCCTGACTTTC. The encoded protein is CSAPLGGTGANVLTF.

This clonotype was observed a few times. This chain joins TRBV20-1 and TRBJ2-7; 7 nucleotides agree with TRBD1. This CDR3 is 11 amino acids long. V lost 6 bases to trimming and J lost 4 bases; unmatched junction nucleotides: 3. Germline CDR1 reads DFQATT; CDR2 reads SNEGSKA (reference sequence). The CDR3 loop is CSAGQPYEQYF. The CDR3 DNA sequence: TGCAGTGCGGGACAGCCGTACGAGCAGTACTTC.

In this sample, this clonotype turned up many times. The chain uses TRBV7-8 and TRBJ2-2; 9 positions agree with TRBD2. The germline gives CDR1 SGHVS, CDR2 FQNEAQ. The CDR3 sequence is 18 residues long. V lost 2 bases and J lost 7; bases outside the gene matches: 14. CDR3 residues: CASSLTLGARGGFGELFF. In DNA form, the CDR3 reads TGTGCCAGCAGCTTAACCCTCGGGGCGCGGGGGGGCTTCGGGGAGCTGTTTTTT.

This clonotype was observed many times. V and J are TRBV3-1 and TRBJ2-1; possible D gene TRBD2, 5 bases. This CDR3 has 13 amino acids. Germline loops: CDR1 LGHDT, CDR2 YNNKEL (reference sequence). V was shortened by 1 base and J by 6 bases, with 7 bases between the two germline ends. The CDR3 region is CASSQAAGNEQFF. The CDR3 nucleotides read TGTGCCAGCAGCCAAGCGGCGGGCAATGAGCAGTTCTTC.

V is TRBV29-1 and J is TRBJ2-5; TRBD2 might be the D (6 bases). Looked up from germline, CDR1 is SQVTM and CDR2 is ANQGSEA. This CDR3 comprises 14 residues. The ends were cut back, 3 bases at V and 2 bases at J, with 13 bases in the middle. Written as DNA, the CDR3 is TGCAGCGTTGATCATGCGGGGAAACAAGAGACCCAGTACTTC. As protein: CSVDHAGKQETQYF.

The chain links TRBV20-1 to TRBJ2-1, with 11 bases matching TRBD2. The CDR3 covers 14 residues. The germline V gene has CDR1 DFQATT and CDR2 SNEGSKA (reference sequence). The J segment lost 4 bases and the V segment lost 5 bases, leaving 4 bases of the junction unmatched. In DNA form, the CDR3 reads TGCAGTGCTGTAGCGGGAGGGATATACAATGAGCAGTTCTTC. Its translation: CSAVAGGIYNEQFF.

This clonotype was seen at least ten times. V is TRBV5-1 and J is TRBJ1-1, with a tentative D call TRBD1 (6 bases). The V end was cut by 0 bases, the J end by 7 bases, with 7 bases between. Germline-derived CDR1 and CDR2 are SGHRS and YFSETQ. The CDR3 is made up of 12 amino acids. CDR3 residues: CASSLGRGEAFF. CDR3 bases: TGCGCCAGCAGCTTGGGCAGGGGTGAAGCTTTCTTT.

The rearrangement uses TRBV7-8 and TRBJ1-2, with no clear D. The CDR3 consists of 14 residues. The germline gives CDR1 SGHVS, CDR2 FQNEAQ. Trimming took 1 base from V and 2 from J, leaving 8 bases between them. The CDR3 protein is CASSLVQENYGYTF. The CDR3 nucleotides are TGTGCCAGCAGCTTAGTTCAGGAAAACTATGGCTACACCTTC.

This clonotype was counted ten times or more. The chain joins TRBV29-1 to TRBJ2-1; 10 bases match TRBD1. Germline V gene lookup returns CDR1 SQVTM and CDR2 ANQGSEA. The CDR3 length is 13 residues. Germline trimming cut 7 bases from V and 7 bases from J; bases unmatched to any gene: 7. The chain's CDR3 is CSGGTGVKNEQFF. The CDR3 DNA reads as TGCAGCGGGGGGACAGGGGTGAAGAATGAGCAGTTCTTC.

This clonotype was counted ten times or more. This rearrangement joins TRBV10-3 to TRBJ2-1; D is possibly TRBD2 (5 bases). The CDR3 sequence is 16 residues long. Trimming stripped 4 bases from V and 8 bases from J, with 21 bases between. The V gene's germline CDR1 is ENHRY and CDR2 SYGVKD. CDR3 region: CAISGTQKRVSDEQFF. For the CDR3, the DNA is TGTGCCATCAGTGGGACCCAAAAACGGGTTAGCGATGAGCAGTTCTTC.

This clonotype was seen many times. At one boundary the junction diverges from the germline segment, which might be a read error. This chain connects TRBV7-3 to TRBJ1-1, with D uncertain. The CDR3 runs to 13 residues. The germline CDR1 and CDR2 sequences are SGHTA and FQGTGA. CDR3: CASSLTPGAEAFF. DNA for the CDR3: TGTGCCAGCAGCCTAACCCCTGGCGCTGAAGCTTTCTTT.

This clonotype was detected many times. The J gene is TRBJ1-1, the V gene TRBV7-9; D gene ambiguous. Trimming cost V 3 bases and J 2 bases, with 10 bases left between them. Per the germline V gene, CDR1 is SEHNR and CDR2 is FQNEAQ (reference sequence). The CDR3 consists of 14 residues. This CDR3 is CASSFVRTNTEAFF. DNA of the CDR3: TGTGCCAGCAGCTTTGTACGGACTAACACTGAAGCTTTCTTT.

This clonotype was recorded at least ten times. The chain is built from TRBV7-9 and TRBJ2-4, with no clear D. The CDR3 covers 14 residues. Germline CDR1 SEHNR, CDR2 FQNEAQ (reference sequence). Trimming pared 5 bases from V and 7 bases from J, leaving 15 bases between. CDR3 amino acids: CASSAPSRVNIQYF. CDR3 sequence (DNA): TGTGCCAGCAGCGCCCCCTCCCGCGTGAACATTCAGTACTTC.

This clonotype was picked up many times. This may be a read error: a much more frequent sequence differs by one nucleotide. The chain joins TRBV12-3 or TRBV12-4 to TRBJ1-4; no clear D. This CDR3 region has 14 residues. Trimming stripped 6 bases from V and 6 bases from J, with 14 bases between. In nucleotides, the CDR3 is TGTGCCAGCAGGACCCCATTGATGCATGAAAAACTGTTTTTT. Amino acid sequence: CASRTPLMHEKLFF.

At least ten counts were recorded for this clonotype. The CDR3 sequence: CSAGRRELYEQYF. In DNA form, the CDR3 reads TGCAGTGCCGGCAGGCGGGAGCTCTACGAGCAGTACTTC. The chain couples TRBV20-1 to TRBJ2-7; TRBD2 matches at 7 bases. Trimming cost V 6 bases and J 3 bases; bases outside gene matches: 8. Germline lookup yields CDR1 DFQATT and CDR2 SNEGSKA (reference sequence). This CDR3 has 13 residues.

This clonotype was seen many times. The V call is TRBV5-5, the J call TRBJ1-2; no firm D call. CDR1 is SGHKS, CDR2 YYEKEE, per germline (reference sequence). CDR3 size: 12 residues. V shed 2 bases and J shed 6 bases, with 8 bases lying between them. The CDR3, as DNA: TGTGCCAGCAGCTTTCTCTTCGATGGCTACACCTTC. This translates into CASSFLFDGYTF.

This clonotype was picked up many times. The chain uses TRBV5-6 and TRBJ2-4; D is perhaps TRBD1 or TRBD2 (5 bases each). V was trimmed by 3 bases and J by 0 bases, leaving 13 bases between them. The germline V gene encodes CDR1 SGHDT and CDR2 YYEEEE. The CDR3 runs 16 residues. The CDR3 spells CASSSAGRLAKNIQYF. The CDR3 DNA reads as TGTGCCAGCAGCTCGGCAGGGAGACTAGCCAAAAACATTCAGTACTTC.

In this sample, this clonotype turned up many times. The chain links TRBV24-1 to TRBJ2-5, with 10 positions matching TRBD2. CDR3 length: 15 residues. CDR1 is KGHDR and CDR2 is SFDVKD in the germline V gene. V was clipped by 7 bases and J by 2 bases; unmatched bases: 6. CDR3 nucleotide sequence: TGTGCCACCAGCCCGGGACTAGCGCGTCAAGAGACCCAGTACTTC. Amino acids: CATSPGLARQETQYF.

This clonotype has a count of ten or more. The genes are TRBV29-1 and TRBJ2-7; D is unclear. The CDR3 has 13 residues. With 4 bases removed from V and 2 bases from J, the gap between germline ends came to 12 bases. The germline gives CDR1 SQVTM, CDR2 ANQGSEA. CDR3 loop: CSVGGRLTYEQYF. CDR3 coding DNA: TGCAGCGTTGGAGGCAGGCTTACCTACGAGCAGTACTTC.

This clonotype has at least ten counts. V usage is TRBV12-3 or TRBV12-4 and J usage is TRBJ1-4; TRBD1 aligns across 7 bases. J gave up 4 bases and V 6 bases, and 8 bases lay outside the gene matches. This CDR3 region has 15 residues. The CDR3 loop is CASSPQGRRNEKLFF. In nucleotides, the CDR3 is TGTGCCAGCAGCCCACAGGGGCGTCGTAATGAAAAACTGTTTTTT.

This clonotype was counted at least ten times. This sequence joins TRBV5-1 and TRBJ2-1, with 7 bases aligning to TRBD1. The CDR3 has 14 residues. CDR1 and CDR2 from the germline V gene are SGHRS and YFSETQ. The ends lost 3 bases at V and 5 bases at J; junction bases unmatched: 5. The CDR3 is CASSSGTEDNEQFF. The CDR3 nucleotides are TGCGCCAGCAGCTCCGGGACAGAAGACAATGAGCAGTTCTTC. Full variable domain (remainder filled in from reference TRBV5-1 and TRBJ2-1): KAGVTQTPRYLIKTRGQQVTLSCSPISGHRSVSWYQQTPGQGLQFLFEYFSETQRNKGNFPGRFSGRQFSNSRSEMNVSTLELGDSALYLCASSSGTEDNEQFFGPGTRLTVL.

This clonotype was observed many times. This chain uses TRBV5-1 with TRBJ1-4; D is possibly TRBD1 (5 bases). CDR1 is SGHRS and CDR2 is YFSETQ in the germline V gene. Trimming pared 6 bases from V and 7 bases from J, leaving 13 bases between. The CDR3 has 13 residues. CDR3 bases: TGCGCCAGCACGAGGCAGGGCGGTGAAAAACTGTTTTTT. Protein product: CASTRQGGEKLFF.

This clonotype was detected many times. The chain carries TRBV7-6 and TRBJ2-2; the match to TRBD1 covers 8 bases. V lost 1 base, J lost 3 bases, and 7 bases stayed unmatched. The CDR3 sequence is 17 residues long. Germline assignment: CDR1 SGHVS and CDR2 FNYEAQ. CDR3: CASSLVPGQVHTGELFF. In nucleotides, the CDR3 is TGTGCCAGCAGCTTAGTTCCGGGACAGGTTCACACCGGGGAGCTGTTTTTT.

This clonotype was seen ten or more times. This chain connects TRBV5-5 to TRBJ2-1; tentatively, D is TRBD1 (5 bases). Trimming stripped 4 bases from V and 0 bases from J, with 11 bases between. The germline V gene encodes CDR1 SGHKS and CDR2 YYEKEE (reference sequence). This CDR3 has 15 amino acids. The chain's CDR3 is CASSGDSRSYNEQFF. CDR3 sequence (DNA): TGTGCCAGCAGCGGAGACAGCCGCTCCTACAATGAGCAGTTCTTC.